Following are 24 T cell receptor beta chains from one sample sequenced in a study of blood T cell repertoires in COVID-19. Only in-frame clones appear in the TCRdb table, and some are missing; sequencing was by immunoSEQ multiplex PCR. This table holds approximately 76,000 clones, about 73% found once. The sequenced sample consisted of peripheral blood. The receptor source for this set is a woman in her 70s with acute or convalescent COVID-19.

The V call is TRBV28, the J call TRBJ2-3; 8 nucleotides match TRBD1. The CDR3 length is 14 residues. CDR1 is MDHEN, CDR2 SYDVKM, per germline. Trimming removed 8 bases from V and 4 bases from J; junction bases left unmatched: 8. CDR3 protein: CASLVQGAADTQYF. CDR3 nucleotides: TGTGCCAGCTTGGTGCAGGGGGCGGCAGATACGCAGTATTTT.

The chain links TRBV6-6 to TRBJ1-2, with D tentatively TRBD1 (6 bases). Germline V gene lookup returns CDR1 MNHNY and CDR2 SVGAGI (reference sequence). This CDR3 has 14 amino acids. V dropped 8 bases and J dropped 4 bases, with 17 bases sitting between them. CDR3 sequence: CASLSRGHSYGYTF. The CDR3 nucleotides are TGTGCCAGCCTATCTCGGGGACACTCCTATGGCTACACCTTC.

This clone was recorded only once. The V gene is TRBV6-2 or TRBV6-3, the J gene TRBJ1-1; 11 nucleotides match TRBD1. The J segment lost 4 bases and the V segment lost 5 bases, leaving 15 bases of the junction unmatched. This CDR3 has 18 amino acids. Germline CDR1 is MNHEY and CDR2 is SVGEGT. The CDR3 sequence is CASSTWTGGSGTPTEAFF. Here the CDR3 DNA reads TGTGCCAGCAGTACCTGGACAGGGGGCAGTGGAACCCCCACTGAAGCTTTCTTT.

The CDR3 loop is CASSLRTGYNSPLHF. CDR3 coding DNA: TGTGCCAGCAGCTTGAGGACAGGGTATAATTCACCCCTCCACTTT. V is TRBV5-6 and J is TRBJ1-6; 8 nucleotides line up with TRBD1. V shed 1 base and J 4 bases; nucleotides not matched to a gene: 1. The CDR3 has 15 amino acids. CDR1 is SGHDT, CDR2 YYEEEE, per germline.

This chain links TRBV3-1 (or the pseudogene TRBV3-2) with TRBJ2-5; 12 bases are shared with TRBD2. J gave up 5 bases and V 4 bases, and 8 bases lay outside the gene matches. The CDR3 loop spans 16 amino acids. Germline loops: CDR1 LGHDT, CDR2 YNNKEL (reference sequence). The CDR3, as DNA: TGTGCCAGCAGCCCGACTAGCGGGAGACCTCGGGAGACCCAGTACTTC. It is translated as CASSPTSGRPRETQYF.

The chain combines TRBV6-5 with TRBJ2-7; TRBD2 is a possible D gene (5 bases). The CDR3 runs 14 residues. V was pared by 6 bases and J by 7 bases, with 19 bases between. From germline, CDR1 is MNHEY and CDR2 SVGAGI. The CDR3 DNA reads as TGTGCCAGCAGAATAAATCCCGAGGGTATGGAGCAGTACTTC. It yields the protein CASRINPEGMEQYF.

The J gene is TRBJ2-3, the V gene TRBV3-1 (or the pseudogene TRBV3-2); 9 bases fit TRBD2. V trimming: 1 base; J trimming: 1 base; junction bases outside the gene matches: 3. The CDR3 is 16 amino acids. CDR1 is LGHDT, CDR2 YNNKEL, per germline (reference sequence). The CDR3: CASSQVAGVCTDTQYF. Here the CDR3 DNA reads TGTGCCAGCAGCCAAGTAGCGGGAGTCTGCACAGATACGCAGTATTTT.

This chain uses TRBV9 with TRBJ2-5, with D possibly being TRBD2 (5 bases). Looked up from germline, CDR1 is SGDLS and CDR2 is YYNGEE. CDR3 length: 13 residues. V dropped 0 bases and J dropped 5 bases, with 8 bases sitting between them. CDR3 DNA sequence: TGTGCCAGCAGCGTAGGCGGCGGGGAGACCCAGTACTTC. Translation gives CASSVGGGETQYF.

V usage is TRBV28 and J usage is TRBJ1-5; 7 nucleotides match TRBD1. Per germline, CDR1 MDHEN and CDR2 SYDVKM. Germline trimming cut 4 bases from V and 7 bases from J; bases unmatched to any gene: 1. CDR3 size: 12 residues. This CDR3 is CASSSGGQPQHF. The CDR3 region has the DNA TGTGCCAGCAGTTCAGGGGGGCAGCCCCAGCATTTT.

The CDR3 bases are TGTGCCATCAGGGCCGGGGAAAAAGGGGGGCAGTACTTC. Protein sequence: CAIRAGEKGGQYF. The chain links TRBV10-3 to TRBJ2-7; a possible D gene is TRBD1 (6 bases). Germline V gene sequence: CDR1 ENHRY, CDR2 SYGVKD. The length of the CDR3 is 13 residues. Trimming shortened V by 6 bases and J by 9 bases, and 18 bases separated the two germline ends.

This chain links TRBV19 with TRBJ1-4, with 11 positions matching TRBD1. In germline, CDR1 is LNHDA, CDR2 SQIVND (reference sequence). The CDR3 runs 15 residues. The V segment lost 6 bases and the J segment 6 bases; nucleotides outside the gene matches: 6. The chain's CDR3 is CASRKPGQGDEKLFF. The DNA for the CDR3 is TGTGCCAGTAGGAAACCGGGACAGGGGGATGAAAAACTGTTTTTT.

CDR3 coding DNA: TGTGCCAGTAGACAGTCCACGAATAGTGAGCAGTTCTTC. Protein product: CASRQSTNSEQFF. This chain uses TRBV19 with TRBJ2-1, with D uncertain. V was pared by 6 bases and J by 9 bases, with 15 bases between. Germline CDR1 LNHDA, CDR2 SQIVND (reference sequence). This CDR3 has 13 amino acids.

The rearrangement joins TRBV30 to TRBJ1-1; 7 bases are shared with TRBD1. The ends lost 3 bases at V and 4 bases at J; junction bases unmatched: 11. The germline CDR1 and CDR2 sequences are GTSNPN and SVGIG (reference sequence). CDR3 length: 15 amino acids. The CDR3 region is CAWRWAGGSTTEAFF. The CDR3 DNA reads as TGTGCCTGGAGGTGGGCAGGGGGATCGACCACTGAAGCTTTCTTT.

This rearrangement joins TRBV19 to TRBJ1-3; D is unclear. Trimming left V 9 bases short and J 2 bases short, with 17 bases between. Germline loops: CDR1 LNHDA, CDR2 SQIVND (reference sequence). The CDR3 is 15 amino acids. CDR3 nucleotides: TGTGCCAGCCAAAATCTGAGGGAGACTGGAAACACCATATATTTT. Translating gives CASQNLRETGNTIYF.

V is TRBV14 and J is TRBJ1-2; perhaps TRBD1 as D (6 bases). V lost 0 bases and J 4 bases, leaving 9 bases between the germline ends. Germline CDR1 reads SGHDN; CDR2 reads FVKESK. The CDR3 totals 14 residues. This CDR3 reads CASSQDGGPYGYTF. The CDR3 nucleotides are TGTGCCAGCAGCCAAGACGGGGGGCCCTATGGCTACACCTTC.

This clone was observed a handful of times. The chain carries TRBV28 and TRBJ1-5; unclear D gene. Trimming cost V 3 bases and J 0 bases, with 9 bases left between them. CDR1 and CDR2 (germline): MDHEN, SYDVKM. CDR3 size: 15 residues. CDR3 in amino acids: CASSFSRYSNQPQHF. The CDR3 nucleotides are TGTGCCAGCAGTTTTTCTCGGTATAGCAATCAGCCCCAGCATTTT.

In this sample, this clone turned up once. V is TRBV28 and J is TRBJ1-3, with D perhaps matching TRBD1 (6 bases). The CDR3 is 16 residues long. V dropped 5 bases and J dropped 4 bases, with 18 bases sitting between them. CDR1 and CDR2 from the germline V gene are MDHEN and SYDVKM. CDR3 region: CASSPRGGAAGNTIYF. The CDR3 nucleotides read TGTGCCAGCAGTCCTAGGGGGGGCGCGGCGGGAAACACCATATATTTT.

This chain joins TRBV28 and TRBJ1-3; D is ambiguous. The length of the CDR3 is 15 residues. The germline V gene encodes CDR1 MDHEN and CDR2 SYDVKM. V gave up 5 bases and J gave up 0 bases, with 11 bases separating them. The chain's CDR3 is CASSGRLISGNTIYF. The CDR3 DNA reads TGTGCCAGCAGTGGCCGACTCATCTCTGGAAACACCATATATTTT.

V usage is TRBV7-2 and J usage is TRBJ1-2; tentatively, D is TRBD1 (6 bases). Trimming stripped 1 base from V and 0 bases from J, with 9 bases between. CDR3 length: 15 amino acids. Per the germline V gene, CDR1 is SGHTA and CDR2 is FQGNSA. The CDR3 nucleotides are TGTGCCAGCAGCTTAGACAGGGCAGCTAACTATGGCTACACCTTC. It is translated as CASSLDRAANYGYTF.

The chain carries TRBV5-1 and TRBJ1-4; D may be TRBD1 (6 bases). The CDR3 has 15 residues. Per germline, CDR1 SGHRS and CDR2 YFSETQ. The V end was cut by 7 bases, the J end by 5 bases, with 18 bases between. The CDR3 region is CASRRGWDLNEKLFF. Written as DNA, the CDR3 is TGCGCCAGCCGAAGGGGGTGGGATTTAAATGAAAAACTGTTTTTT.

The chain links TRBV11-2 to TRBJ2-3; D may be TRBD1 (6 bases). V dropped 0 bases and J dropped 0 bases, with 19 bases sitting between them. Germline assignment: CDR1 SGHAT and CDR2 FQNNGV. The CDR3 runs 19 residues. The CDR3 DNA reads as TGTGCCAGCAGCTTAGATCTGCGGACAGAGATTTCTAGCACAGATACGCAGTATTTT. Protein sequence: CASSLDLRTEISSTDTQYF. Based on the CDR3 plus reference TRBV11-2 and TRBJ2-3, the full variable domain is EAGVAQSPRYKIIEKRQSVAFWCNPISGHATLYWYQQILGQGPKLLIQFQNNGVVDDSQLPKDRFSAERLKGVDSTLKIQPAKLEDSAVYLCASSLDLRTEISSTDTQYFGPGTRLTVL.

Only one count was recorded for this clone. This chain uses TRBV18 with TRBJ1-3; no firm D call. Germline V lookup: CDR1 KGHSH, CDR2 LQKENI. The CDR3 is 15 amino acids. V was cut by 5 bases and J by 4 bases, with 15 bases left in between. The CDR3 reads CASSSQAHIGNTIYF. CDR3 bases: TGTGCCAGCTCATCACAAGCTCATATCGGAAACACCATATATTTT.

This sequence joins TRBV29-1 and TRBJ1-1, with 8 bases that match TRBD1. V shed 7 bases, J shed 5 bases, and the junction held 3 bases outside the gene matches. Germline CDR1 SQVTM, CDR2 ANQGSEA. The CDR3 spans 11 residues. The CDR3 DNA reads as TGCAGCGCGAGGACAGGGACTGAAGCTTTCTTT. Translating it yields CSARTGTEAFF.

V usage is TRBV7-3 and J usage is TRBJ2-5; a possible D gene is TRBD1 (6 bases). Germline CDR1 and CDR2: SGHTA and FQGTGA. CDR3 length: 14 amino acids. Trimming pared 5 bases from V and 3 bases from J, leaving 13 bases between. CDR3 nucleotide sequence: TGTGCCAGCAGCCCATCAGGGGCAGAAGAGACCCAGTACTTC. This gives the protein CASSPSGAEETQYF. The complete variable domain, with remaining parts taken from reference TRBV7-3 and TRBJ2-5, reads GAGVSQTPSNKVTEKGKYVELRCDPISGHTALYWYRQSLGQGPEFLIYFQGTGAADDSGLPNDRFFAVRPEGSVSTLKIQRTERGDSAVYLCASSPSGAEETQYFGPGTRLLVL.